This T cell receptor (beta chain) comes out of a study of blood T cell repertoires in COVID-19. Study-wide background: Italy, Spain and the United States were the sources of the convalescent and acute COVID-19 samples. Sources were T cells, B-cell-depleted T cells, or PBMCs; the material itself was cDNA or gDNA.

In germline, CDR1 is DFQATT, CDR2 SNEGSKA (reference sequence). The CDR3 spans 14 residues. Trimming stripped 3 bases from V and 8 bases from J, with 17 bases between. The age range of participants was 18 to 89 years, with residence in under 30 US areas. Sequencing was performed with immunoSEQ multiplex PCR; in TCRdb, only in-frame clones are kept and a portion is missing. The sample includes roughly 230,000 clones, roughly 91% of them seen just once. This sequence joins TRBV20-1 and TRBJ2-1, with a tentative D call TRBD2 (5 bases). This sequence was found in a woman in her 30s with acute COVID-19. Material: PBMCs or T cells enriched from blood (not recorded which). The CDR3 DNA sequence: TGCAGTGCTAGTAACCCAGAGGGCATAGATGAGCAGTTCTTC. The encoded protein is CSASNPEGIDEQFF.